This T cell receptor beta chain was documented in a study of pediatric ulcerative colitis. In germline, CDR1 is MGHRA, CDR2 YSYEKL. V gave up 2 bases and J gave up 8 bases, with 10 bases separating them. There are 13 residues in the CDR3. Here immunoSEQ multiplex PCR was the method, and the copy in TCRdb shows in-frame clones only, minus some. The table records around 40,000 clones, 75% of them present only once. During colonoscopy, one to two rectal pinch biopsies were collected. The TCR sequence derives from a boy younger than 18 with severe ulcerative colitis. The gene calls are TRBV4-1 and TRBJ2-4, with a tentative D call TRBD1 (6 bases). The specimen sequenced was gut tissue. The chain's CDR3 is CASSQQQGYIQYF. CDR3 coding DNA: TGCGCCAGCAGCCAACAACAGGGCTACATTCAGTACTTC.